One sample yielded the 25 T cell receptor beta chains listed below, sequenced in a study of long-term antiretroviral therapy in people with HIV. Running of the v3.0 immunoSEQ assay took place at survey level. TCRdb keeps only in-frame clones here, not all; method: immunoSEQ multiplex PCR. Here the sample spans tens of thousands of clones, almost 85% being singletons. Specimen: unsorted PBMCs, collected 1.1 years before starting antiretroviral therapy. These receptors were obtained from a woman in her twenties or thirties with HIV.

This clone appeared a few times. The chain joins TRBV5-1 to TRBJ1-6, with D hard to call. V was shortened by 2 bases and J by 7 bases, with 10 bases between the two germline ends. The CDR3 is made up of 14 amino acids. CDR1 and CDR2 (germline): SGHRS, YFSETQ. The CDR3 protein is CASSFTEDNSPLHF. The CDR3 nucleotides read TGCGCCAGCAGCTTCACCGAAGACAATTCACCCCTCCACTTT.

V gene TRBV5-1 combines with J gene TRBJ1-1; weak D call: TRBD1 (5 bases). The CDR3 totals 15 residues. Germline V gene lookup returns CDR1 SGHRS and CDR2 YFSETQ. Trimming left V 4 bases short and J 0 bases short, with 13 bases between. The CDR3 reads CASSPAGQMNTEAFF. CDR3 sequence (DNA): TGCGCCAGCAGCCCCGCAGGGCAAATGAACACTGAAGCTTTCTTT.

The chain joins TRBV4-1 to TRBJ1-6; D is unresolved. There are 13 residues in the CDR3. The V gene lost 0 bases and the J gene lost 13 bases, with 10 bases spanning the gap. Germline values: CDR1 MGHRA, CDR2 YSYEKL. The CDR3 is CASSQDPFPPLHF. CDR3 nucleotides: TGCGCCAGCAGCCAAGATCCTTTCCCGCCCCTCCACTTT.

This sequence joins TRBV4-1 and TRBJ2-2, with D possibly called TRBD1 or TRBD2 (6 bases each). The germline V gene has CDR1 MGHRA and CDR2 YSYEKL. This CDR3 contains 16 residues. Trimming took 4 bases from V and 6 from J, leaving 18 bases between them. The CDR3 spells CASSLNTGASSGELFF. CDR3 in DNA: TGCGCCAGCAGCCTTAATACGGGGGCTTCGTCCGGGGAGCTGTTTTTT.

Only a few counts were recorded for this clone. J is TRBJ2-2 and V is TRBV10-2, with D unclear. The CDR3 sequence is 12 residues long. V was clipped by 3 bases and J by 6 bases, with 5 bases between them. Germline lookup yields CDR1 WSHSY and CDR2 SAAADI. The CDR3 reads CASSERAGELFF. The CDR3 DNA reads TGCGCCAGCAGTGAACGGGCCGGGGAGCTGTTTTTT.

CDR3 DNA sequence: TGCGCCAGCAGCGTGGGGCCTACAGATACGCAGTATTTT. The encoded protein is CASSVGPTDTQYF. V is TRBV5-1 and J is TRBJ2-3; maybe TRBD1 (5 bases). Trimming took 4 bases from V and 3 from J, leaving 9 bases between them. The CDR3 length is 13 residues. Germline V gene data show CDR1 as SGHRS and CDR2 as YFSETQ.

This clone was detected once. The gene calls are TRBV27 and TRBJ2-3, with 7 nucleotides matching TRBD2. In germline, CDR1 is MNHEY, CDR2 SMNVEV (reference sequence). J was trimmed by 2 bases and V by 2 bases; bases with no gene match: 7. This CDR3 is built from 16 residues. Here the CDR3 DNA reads TGTGCCAGCAGTTTAATGAGCGGGGTACTCACAGATACGCAGTATTTT. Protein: CASSLMSGVLTDTQYF.

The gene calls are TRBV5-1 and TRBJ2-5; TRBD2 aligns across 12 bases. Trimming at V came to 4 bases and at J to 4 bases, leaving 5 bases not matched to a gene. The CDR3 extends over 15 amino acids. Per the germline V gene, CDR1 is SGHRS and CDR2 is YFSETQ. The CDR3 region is CASSATSGGSETQYF. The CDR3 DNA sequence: TGCGCCAGCAGCGCGACTAGCGGGGGTTCAGAGACCCAGTACTTC. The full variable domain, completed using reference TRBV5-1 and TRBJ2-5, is KAGVTQTPRYLIKTRGQQVTLSCSPISGHRSVSWYQQTPGQGLQFLFEYFSETQRNKGNFPGRFSGRQFSNSRSEMNVSTLELGDSALYLCASSATSGGSETQYFGPGTRLLVL.

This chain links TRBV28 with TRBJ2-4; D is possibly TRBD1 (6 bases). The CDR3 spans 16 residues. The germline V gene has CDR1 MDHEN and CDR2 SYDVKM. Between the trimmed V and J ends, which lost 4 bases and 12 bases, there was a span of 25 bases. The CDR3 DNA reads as TGTGCCAGCAGTTCATTACCAGGTCTGGAAAAACAGGGTCAGTACTTC. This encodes CASSSLPGLEKQGQYF.

CDR3 amino acids: CASSLGVSNNEKLFF. CDR3 DNA: TGTGCCAGCAGCCTAGGCGTCAGCAATAATGAAAAACTGTTTTTT. The chain links TRBV11-2 to TRBJ1-4; D is unclear. Trimming removed 5 bases at V and 4 bases at J, with 14 bases between. Germline V gives CDR1 SGHAT, CDR2 FQNNGV. This CDR3 spans 15 amino acids.

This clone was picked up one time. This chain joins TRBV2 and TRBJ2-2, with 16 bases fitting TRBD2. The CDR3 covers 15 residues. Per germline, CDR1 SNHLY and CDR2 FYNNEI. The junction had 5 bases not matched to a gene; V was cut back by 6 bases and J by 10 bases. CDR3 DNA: TGTGCCAGCAGAGGGACTAGCGGGGGGGCCCTGGAGCTGTTTTTT. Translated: CASRGTSGGALELFF.

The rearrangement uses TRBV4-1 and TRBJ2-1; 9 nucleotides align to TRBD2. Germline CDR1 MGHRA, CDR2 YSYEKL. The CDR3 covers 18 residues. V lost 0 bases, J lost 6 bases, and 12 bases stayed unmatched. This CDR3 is CASSQDGITLAGLNEQFF. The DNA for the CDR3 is TGCGCCAGCAGCCAAGATGGCATAACGCTAGCGGGGCTCAATGAGCAGTTCTTC.

The CDR3 DNA follows: TGTGCCAGCAGCTTAACGCGACTAGCCAACAATGAGCAGTTCTTC. It yields the protein CASSLTRLANNEQFF. The chain recombines TRBV7-3 with TRBJ2-1; 7 bases align to TRBD2. The germline gives CDR1 SGHTA, CDR2 FQGTGA. The trim removed 0 bases at V and 5 bases at J, leaving 4 bases unmatched. This CDR3 comprises 15 residues.

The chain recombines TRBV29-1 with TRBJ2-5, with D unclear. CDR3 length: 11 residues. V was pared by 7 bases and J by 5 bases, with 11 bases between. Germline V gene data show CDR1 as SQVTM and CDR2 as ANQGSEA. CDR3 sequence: CSALNWETQYF. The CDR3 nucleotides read TGCAGCGCCCTTAATTGGGAGACCCAGTACTTC. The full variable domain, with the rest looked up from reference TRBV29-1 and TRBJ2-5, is SAVISQKPSRDICQRGTSLTIQCQVDSQVTMMFWYRQQPGQSLTLIATANQGSEATYESGFVIDKFPISRPNLTFSTLTVSNMSPEDSSIYLCSALNWETQYFGPGTRLLVL.

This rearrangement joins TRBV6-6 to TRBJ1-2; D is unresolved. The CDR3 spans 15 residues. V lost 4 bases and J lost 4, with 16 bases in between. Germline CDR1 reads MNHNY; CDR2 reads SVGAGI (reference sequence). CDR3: CASSSRFPELYGYTF. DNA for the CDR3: TGTGCCAGCAGTTCCCGCTTTCCGGAACTCTATGGCTACACCTTC.

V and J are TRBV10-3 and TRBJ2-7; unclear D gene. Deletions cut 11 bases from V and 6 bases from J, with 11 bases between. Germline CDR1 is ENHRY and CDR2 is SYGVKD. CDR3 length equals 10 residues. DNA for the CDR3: TGTGCCGCAGGTTCACCCGAGCAGTACTTC. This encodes CAAGSPEQYF.

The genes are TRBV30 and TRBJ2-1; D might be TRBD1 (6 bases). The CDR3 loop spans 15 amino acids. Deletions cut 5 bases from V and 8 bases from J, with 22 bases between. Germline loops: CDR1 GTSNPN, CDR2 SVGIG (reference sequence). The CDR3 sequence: CAWLATQGIGDEQFF. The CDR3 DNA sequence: TGTGCCTGGCTTGCGACACAGGGAATAGGCGATGAGCAGTTCTTC.

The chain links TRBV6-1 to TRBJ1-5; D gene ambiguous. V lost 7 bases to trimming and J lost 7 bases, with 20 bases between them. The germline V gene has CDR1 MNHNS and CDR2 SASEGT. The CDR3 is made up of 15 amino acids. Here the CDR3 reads CASTLVGKPVQPQHF. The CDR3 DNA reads TGTGCCAGCACCCTGGTGGGGAAACCGGTGCAGCCCCAGCATTTT.

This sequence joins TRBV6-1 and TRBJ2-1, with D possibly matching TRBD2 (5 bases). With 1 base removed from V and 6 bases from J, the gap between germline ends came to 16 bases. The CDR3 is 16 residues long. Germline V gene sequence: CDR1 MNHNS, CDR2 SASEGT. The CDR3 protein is CASSEDCGSMGNEQFF. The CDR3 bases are TGTGCCAGCAGTGAAGATTGCGGGTCGATGGGCAATGAGCAGTTCTTC.

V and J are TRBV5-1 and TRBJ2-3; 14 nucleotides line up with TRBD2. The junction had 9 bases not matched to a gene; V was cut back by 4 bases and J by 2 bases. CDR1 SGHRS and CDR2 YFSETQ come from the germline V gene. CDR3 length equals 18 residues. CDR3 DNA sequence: TGCGCCAGCAGCCGCGGGACTAGCGGGGGAGGATTCACAGATACGCAGTATTTT. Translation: CASSRGTSGGGFTDTQYF. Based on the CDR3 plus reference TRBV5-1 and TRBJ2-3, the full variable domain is KAGVTQTPRYLIKTRGQQVTLSCSPISGHRSVSWYQQTPGQGLQFLFEYFSETQRNKGNFPGRFSGRQFSNSRSEMNVSTLELGDSALYLCASSRGTSGGGFTDTQYFGPGTRLTVL.

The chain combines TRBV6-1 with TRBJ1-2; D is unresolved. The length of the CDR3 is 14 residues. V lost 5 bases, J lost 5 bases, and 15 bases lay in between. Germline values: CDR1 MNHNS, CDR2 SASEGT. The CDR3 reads CASSIDSHRYGYTF. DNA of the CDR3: TGTGCCAGCAGTATCGACTCACACAGATATGGCTACACCTTC.

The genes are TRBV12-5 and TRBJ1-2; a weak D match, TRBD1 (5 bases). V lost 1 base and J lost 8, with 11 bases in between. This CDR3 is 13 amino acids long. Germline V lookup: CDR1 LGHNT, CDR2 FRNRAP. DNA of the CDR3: TGTGCTAGTGGTTTGGCCGGGGCTGCCGGCTACACCTTC. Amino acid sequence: CASGLAGAAGYTF.

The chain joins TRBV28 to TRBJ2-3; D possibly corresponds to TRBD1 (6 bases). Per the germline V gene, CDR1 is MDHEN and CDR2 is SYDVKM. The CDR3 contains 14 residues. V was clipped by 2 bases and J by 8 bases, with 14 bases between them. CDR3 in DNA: TGTGCCAGCAGTTTAGGGGCAGGGACAAGTACGCAGTATTTT. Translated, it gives CASSLGAGTSTQYF.

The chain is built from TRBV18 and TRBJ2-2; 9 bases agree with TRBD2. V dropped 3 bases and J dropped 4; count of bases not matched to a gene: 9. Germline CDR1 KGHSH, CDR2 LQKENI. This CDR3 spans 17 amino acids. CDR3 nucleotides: TGTGCCAGCTCACCTCCTATCGGACTAGCGTCCACCGGGGAGCTGTTTTTT. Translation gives CASSPPIGLASTGELFF.

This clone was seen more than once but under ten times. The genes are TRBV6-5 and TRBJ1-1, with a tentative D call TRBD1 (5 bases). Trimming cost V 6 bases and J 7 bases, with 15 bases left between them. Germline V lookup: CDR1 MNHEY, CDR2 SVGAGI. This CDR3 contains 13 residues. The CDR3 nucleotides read TGTGCCAGCAGCCCCCGACAGTCTAATGAAGCTTTCTTT. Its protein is CASSPRQSNEAFF.